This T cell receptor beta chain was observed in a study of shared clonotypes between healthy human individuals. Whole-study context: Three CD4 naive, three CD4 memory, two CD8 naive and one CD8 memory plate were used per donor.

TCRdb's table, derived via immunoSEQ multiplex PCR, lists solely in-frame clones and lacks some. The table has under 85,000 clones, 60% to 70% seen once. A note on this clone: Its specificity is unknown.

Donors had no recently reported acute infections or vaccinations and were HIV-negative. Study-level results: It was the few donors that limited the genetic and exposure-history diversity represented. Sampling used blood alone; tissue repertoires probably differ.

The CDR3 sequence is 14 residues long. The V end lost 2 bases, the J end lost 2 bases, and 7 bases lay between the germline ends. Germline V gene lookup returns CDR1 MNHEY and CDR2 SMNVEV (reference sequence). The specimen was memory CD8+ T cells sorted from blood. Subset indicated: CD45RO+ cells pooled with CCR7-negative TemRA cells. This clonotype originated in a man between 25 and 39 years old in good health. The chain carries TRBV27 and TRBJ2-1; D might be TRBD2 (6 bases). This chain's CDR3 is CASSLAGPYNEQFF. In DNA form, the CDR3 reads TGTGCCAGCAGTTTAGCGGGACCCTACAATGAGCAGTTCTTC.